The 12 T cell receptor beta chains below all came from one sample that was sequenced in a study of blood T cells in healthy people across ages. Sample-barcoded 5' priming and a J-beta primer mix drove a second PCR of about 6 to 12 cycles. TCRdb recomputed calls from the 5' RACE reads with MiXCR, one row per CDR3 protein. This sample carries 750,000 or so distinct CDR3 sequences, 20% to 25% of them seen once, and the ten largest clones take just under 9.5%. The data also belong to a second study, concerning T cells of mothers and their children.

Material: blood. Every receptor here comes from a boy younger than 18 in good health.

The gene calls are TRBV12-3 or TRBV12-4 and TRBJ2-2; no clear D gene. The CDR3 totals 13 residues. Trimming cost V 3 bases and J 6 bases, with 8 bases left between them. In nucleotides, the CDR3 is TGTGCCAGCAGTTTTAATAAGGCCGGGGAGCTGTTTTTT. Encoded protein: CASSFNKAGELFF.

DNA for the CDR3: TGTGCCAGCAGCCCCGACGGAAGTCAGGCGAACACTGAAGCTTTCTTT. It specifies CASSPDGSQANTEAFF. The chain employs TRBV3-1 and TRBJ1-1; the D is unclear. Germline V gives CDR1 LGHDT, CDR2 YNNKEL (reference sequence). The CDR3 length is 16 residues. Trimming stripped 4 bases from V and 1 base from J, with 16 bases between.

The chain joins TRBV7-9 to TRBJ1-2; 9 bases fit TRBD1. There are 14 residues in the CDR3. Germline values: CDR1 SEHNR, CDR2 FQNEAQ (reference sequence). With V trimmed by 8 bases and J by 8 bases, 12 bases remained unmatched. CDR3 DNA sequence: TGTGCCAGCGGCCGGGACAGGGTAAGCTCCGGCTACACCTTC. Amino acids: CASGRDRVSSGYTF.

The chain combines TRBV6-5 with TRBJ2-3; weak D call: TRBD2 (6 bases). CDR3 length: 18 residues. Trimming pared 2 bases from V and 0 bases from J, leaving 18 bases between. Germline V gene data show CDR1 as MNHEY and CDR2 as SVGAGI. DNA of the CDR3: TGTGCCAGCAGTTACGGGTACTCAGCGGGCCGTAGCACAGATACGCAGTATTTT. Translating it yields CASSYGYSAGRSTDTQYF.

The chain is built from TRBV7-2 and TRBJ2-3, with 8 nucleotides matching TRBD1. The CDR3 sequence is 15 residues long. Germline values: CDR1 SGHTA, CDR2 FQGNSA. J gave up 0 bases and V 4 bases, and 3 bases lay outside the gene matches. CDR3: CASSSGQASTDTQYF. CDR3 nucleotide sequence: TGTGCCAGCAGCTCGGGACAGGCAAGCACAGATACGCAGTATTTT.

The rearrangement uses TRBV7-9 and TRBJ2-5, with 8 bases fitting TRBD1. With 4 bases clipped from V and 4 bases from J, the junction kept 8 bases outside the gene matches. The CDR3 runs 15 residues. The germline CDR1 and CDR2 sequences are SEHNR and FQNEAQ (reference sequence). CDR3 in amino acids: CASSSTDRATETQYF. The CDR3 coding sequence is TGTGCCAGCAGCTCTACGGACAGGGCGACAGAGACCCAGTACTTC.

V usage is TRBV29-1 and J usage is TRBJ2-2, with D tentatively TRBD1 (5 bases). The germline V gene has CDR1 SQVTM and CDR2 ANQGSEA. The CDR3 consists of 14 residues. V lost 3 bases and J lost 2, with 10 bases in between. CDR3 in amino acids: CSVDSGHNTGELFF. The CDR3 nucleotides are TGCAGCGTTGATTCAGGACACAACACCGGGGAGCTGTTTTTT.

This chain joins TRBV20-1 and TRBJ2-5; perhaps TRBD1 as D (5 bases). Germline V gives CDR1 DFQATT, CDR2 SNEGSKA (reference sequence). The CDR3 runs 14 residues. Trimming stripped 3 bases from V and 4 bases from J, with 15 bases between. The CDR3, as DNA: TGCAGTGCTAGCCAGGACATTGATGGAGAGACCCAGTACTTC. Translating gives CSASQDIDGETQYF.

The chain joins TRBV4-1 to TRBJ2-7; D unclear. Trimming removed 0 bases from V and 0 bases from J, with 6 bases in between. This CDR3 has 14 residues. Germline V gene sequence: CDR1 MGHRA, CDR2 YSYEKL. DNA for the CDR3: TGCGCCAGCAGCCAAGAATTTCTCTCCTACGAGCAGTACTTC. Translating it yields CASSQEFLSYEQYF.

The chain is built from TRBV3-1 and TRBJ2-5, with D unclear. Matching the DNA end better, TRBJ2-7 makes the J call doubtful. CDR1 is LGHDT and CDR2 is YNNKEL in the germline V gene (reference sequence). The CDR3 length is 13 residues. CDR3 residues: CASSQEGTYEQYF. The CDR3, as DNA: TGTGCCAGCAGCCAAGAGGGTACCTACGAGCAGTACTTC.

The V and J genes are TRBV6-4 and TRBJ2-1; the match to TRBD2 covers 7 bases. The V and J ends lost 6 bases and 1 base, in that order; junction bases with no gene match: 3. Germline lookup yields CDR1 MRHNA and CDR2 SNTAGT. The CDR3 is 14 amino acids. The CDR3 loop is CASRGAGSYNEQFF. The CDR3 nucleotides are TGTGCCAGCAGGGGAGCGGGATCCTACAATGAGCAGTTCTTC.

The chain uses TRBV5-1 and TRBJ2-7, with TRBD1 identical over 7 bases. The CDR3 contains 15 residues. V was clipped by 4 bases and J by 0 bases; unmatched bases: 7. Germline V lookup: CDR1 SGHRS, CDR2 YFSETQ. The CDR3 reads CASSRDSASSYEQYF. The CDR3 bases are TGCGCCAGCAGCCGGGACAGTGCGAGCTCCTACGAGCAGTACTTC.